Included here is one T cell receptor (beta chain) sequence, with context. CDR1 and CDR2 (germline): SGHNT, YYREEE (reference sequence). V lost 4 bases, J lost 7 bases, and 5 bases stayed unmatched. This CDR3 contains 14 residues. The sample comes from a study of cytomegalovirus exposure and HLA in healthy donors. Assay: immunoSEQ multiplex PCR; the TCRdb copy retains only in-frame clones and omits some. This table holds about 250,000 clones, approximately 90% found once. This clonotype was obtained from a man between 18 and 29 years old in good health and CMV-seronegative. Sequencing was performed on PBMCs. The V gene is TRBV5-4, the J gene TRBJ2-2; TRBD1 matches 9 bases. In nucleotides, the CDR3 is TGTGCCAGCAGCCGGGACAGGGCGGGCGGGGAGCTGTTTTTT. Protein: CASSRDRAGGELFF. Complete variable domain (other parts from reference TRBV5-4 and TRBJ2-2): ETGVTQSPTHLIKTRGQQVTLRCSSQSGHNTVSWYQQALGQGPQFIFQYYREEENGRGNFPPRFSGLQFPNYSSELNVNALELDDSALYLCASSRDRAGGELFFGEGSRLTVL.